These 2 T cell receptor beta chains originate from one sample sequenced in a study of CD8+ T cells in alopecia areata. After isolation, RNA underwent reverse transcription to generate cDNA as the sequencing template. The repertoire was sequenced with immunoSEQ multiplex PCR; TCRdb's copy has only in-frame clones and lacks some. This table has a few hundred thousand clones, 35% to 40% appearing once. As to treatment: oral pan-JAK inhibitor, 5-10 mg twice daily. Here the sequenced sample was CD4+ T cells sorted from blood, taken at approximately week 30, from a patient treated with tofacitinib. These receptors all come from a human donor with alopecia areata.

The table lists this clone with a few counts. The chain employs TRBV6-5 and TRBJ1-2, with D possibly matching TRBD1 (6 bases). Trimming removed 4 bases at V and 6 bases at J, with 18 bases between. Germline V CDR1 and CDR2: MNHEY, SVGAGI. CDR3 size: 15 residues. The CDR3 bases are TGTGCCAGCAGTTCCAACTTTCAGGGGATGGATGGCTACACCTTC. Translated: CASSSNFQGMDGYTF.

The CDR3 DNA reads TGTGCCAGCAGCTTATTGACAGGTTTCGAGCAGTACTTC. This encodes CASSLLTGFEQYF. This chain links TRBV7-9 with TRBJ2-7; D perhaps matches TRBD1 (6 bases). Trimming took 2 bases from V and 6 from J, leaving 11 bases between them. This CDR3 region has 13 residues. CDR1 SEHNR and CDR2 FQNEAQ come from the germline V gene (reference sequence).